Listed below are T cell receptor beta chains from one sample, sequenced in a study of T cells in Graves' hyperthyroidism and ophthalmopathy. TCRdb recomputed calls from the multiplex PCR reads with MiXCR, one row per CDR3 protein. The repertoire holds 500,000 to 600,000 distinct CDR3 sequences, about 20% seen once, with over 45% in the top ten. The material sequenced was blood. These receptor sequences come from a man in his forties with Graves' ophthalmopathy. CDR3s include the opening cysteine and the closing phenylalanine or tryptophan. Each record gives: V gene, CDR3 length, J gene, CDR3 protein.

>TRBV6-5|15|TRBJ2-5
CASSYRAGGGETQYF
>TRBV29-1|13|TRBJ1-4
CSVATGIGEKLFF
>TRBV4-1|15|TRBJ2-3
CASSHLRTSTDTQYF
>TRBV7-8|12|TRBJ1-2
CASSLVGTGYTF
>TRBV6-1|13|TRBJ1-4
CASHPATNEKLFF
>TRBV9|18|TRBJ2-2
CASSVAGTQYTNTGELFF
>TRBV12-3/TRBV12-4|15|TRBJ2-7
CASSTSGTGIHEQYF
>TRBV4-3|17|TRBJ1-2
CASSQDLTGGLNYGYTF
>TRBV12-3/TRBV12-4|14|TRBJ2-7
CASRSGGVSYEQYF
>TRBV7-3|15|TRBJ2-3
CASSIAGKGADTQYF
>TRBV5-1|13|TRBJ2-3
CASQQGGWDTQCF
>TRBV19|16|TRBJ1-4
CASSIGFPGTNEKLFF
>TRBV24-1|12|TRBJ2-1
CATSDLTRVWFF
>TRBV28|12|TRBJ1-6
CASSSGDSPLHF
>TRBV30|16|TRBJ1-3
CAQVGWDRLSGNTIYF
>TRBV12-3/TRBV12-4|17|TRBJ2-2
CASSLGTRRGYTGELFF
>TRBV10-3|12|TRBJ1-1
CAISPQGNEAFF
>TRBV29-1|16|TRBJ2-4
CSVEKWGQGAQNIQYF
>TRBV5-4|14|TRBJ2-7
CASSLDPDGYEQYF
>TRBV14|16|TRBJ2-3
CASSQERWKKTDTQYF
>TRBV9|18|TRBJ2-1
CASSGGGLAGSPYNEQFF
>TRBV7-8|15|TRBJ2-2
CASSTGTGNTGELFF
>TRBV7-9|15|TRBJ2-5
CASSRDRLPGETQYF
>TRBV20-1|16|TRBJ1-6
CSASSTGDFGNSPLHF
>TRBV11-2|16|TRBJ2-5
CASSFGTGGLQETQYF
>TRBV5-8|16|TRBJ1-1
CASSLRAGLGQTEAFF
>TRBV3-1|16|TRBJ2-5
CASSQDDWTYQETQYF
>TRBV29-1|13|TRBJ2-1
CSATGFSYNEQFF
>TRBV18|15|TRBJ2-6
CASSPPNRVYNVLTF
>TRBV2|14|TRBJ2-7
CASRRTNLLDEQYF
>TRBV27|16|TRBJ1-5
CASSFQGPGPNQPQHF
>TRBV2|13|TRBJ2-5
CAFRGGMRETQYF
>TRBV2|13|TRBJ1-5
CASSVYSNQPQHF
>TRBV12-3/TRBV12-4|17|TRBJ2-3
CASSSSPLAGLTGTQYF
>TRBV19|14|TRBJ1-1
CASSTGAVDTEAFF
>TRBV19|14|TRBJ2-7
CVTTRDRDSYEQYF
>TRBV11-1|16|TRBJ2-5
CASSPGQGNLQETQYF
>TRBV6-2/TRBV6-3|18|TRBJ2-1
CASSYLNPGQKSYNEQFF
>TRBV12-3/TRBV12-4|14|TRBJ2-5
CASSPSSPQETQYF
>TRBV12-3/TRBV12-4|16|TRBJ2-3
CASSSPAGAATDTQYF
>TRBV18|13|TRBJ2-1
CASSPRRTGEQFF
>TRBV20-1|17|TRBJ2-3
CSARAYSSGTSTDTQYF
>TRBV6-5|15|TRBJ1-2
CASSYRPEGFYGYTF
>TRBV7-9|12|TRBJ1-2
CASSPAVDGYTF
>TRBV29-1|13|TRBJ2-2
CSAGQRNTGELFF
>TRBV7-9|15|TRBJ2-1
CASSLARTSYNEQFF
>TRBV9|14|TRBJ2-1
CASSVVTGDNEQFF
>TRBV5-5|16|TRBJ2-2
CASSLDLGPGTGELFF
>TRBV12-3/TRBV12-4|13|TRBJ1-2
CASRGGARSGYTF
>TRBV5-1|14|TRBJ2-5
CASSKATGRETQYF
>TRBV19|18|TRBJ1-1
CASSGRTGRGVLNTEAFF